This T cell receptor beta chain originates from a study of CD8 T cells in ankylosing spondylitis. TCRdb redid the calling of the 5' RACE reads with MiXCR, one entry per CDR3 protein. The sample includes more than 150,000 distinct CDR3 sequences, 13% of them seen just once. Study findings and constraints: Prior work had noted some motif variants in reactive arthritis blood and synovial fluid. The study looked at matched synovial fluid samples from ankylosing spondylitis patients. Disease-linked clones were reported to be significantly enriched there.

This clonotype was detected a few times. What it recognizes is unknown. This TCR came from a female donor with ankylosing spondylitis or in good health (not recorded which). Sequencing was performed on blood, either unsorted or a sorted T cell fraction (not recorded which).

This chain's CDR3 is CASSTRLAGGGYNEQFF. CDR3 DNA sequence: TGTGCCAGTAGTACTCGACTAGCGGGAGGGGGCTACAATGAGCAGTTCTTC. The chain employs TRBV19 and TRBJ2-1; 14 nucleotides match TRBD2. This CDR3 contains 17 residues. V was clipped by 4 bases and J by 3 bases; unmatched bases: 5. CDR1 LNHDA and CDR2 SQIVND come from the germline V gene (reference sequence).